This T cell receptor (beta chain) was found in a study of chemoradiotherapy in HPV16-positive cancers. Study overall: Candidate HPV-specific clones and shared TCR motifs came from a couple of HPV16-positive patients.

The assay was immunoSEQ multiplex PCR, and TCRdb's table has in-frame clones only and misses some. The sample shows about 25,000 clones, 90% to 95% of them seen only once. Repeated repertoire sampling spanned the course of chemoradiotherapy. Source: blood, taken from a patient who underwent chemoradiotherapy. The source of this sequence is a human donor with HPV-associated anogenital cancer.

CDR3 sequence reads: CASSLQGYNEQFF. The DNA for the CDR3 is TGTGCCAGCAGTCTGCAGGGATACAATGAGCAGTTCTTC. The chain employs TRBV6-5 and TRBJ2-1; weak D call: TRBD1 (5 bases). The germline V and J ends were trimmed by 5 bases and 4 bases, with 9 bases remaining between them. CDR1 is MNHEY, CDR2 SVGAGI, per germline. The CDR3 spans 13 residues.